The sequence of this T cell receptor beta chain was determined in a study of blood T cell repertoires in COVID-19. Study context: There were acute and convalescent COVID-19 samples, and they came from the United States, Italy and Spain. Sample material is recorded as cDNA or gDNA derived from T cells, B-cell-depleted T cells, or PBMCs.

CDR1 SGHNT and CDR2 YENEEA come from the germline V gene. This CDR3 is 14 amino acids long. V shed 3 bases and J shed 0 bases, with 7 bases lying between them. Source study methods: For nucleated cells, counts were estimated from reference gene primer amplification. This table comes from immunoSEQ multiplex PCR, and its TCRdb copy is limited to in-frame clones, with some not included. V and J calls and clone size are given by that table; D and trimming were obtained from the DNA. The sample has tens of thousands of clones, less than 85% seen once. The clonotype was recovered from a human donor in a cohort sampled during active COVID-19. Sequencing was carried out using peripheral blood. V gene TRBV11-3 combines with J gene TRBJ2-3; the D gene is possibly TRBD2 (5 bases). In DNA, the CDR3 is TGTGCCAGCAGCTTGGGCGGGAGCACAGATACGCAGTATTTT. It specifies CASSLGGSTDTQYF. The whole variable domain, filled in from reference TRBV11-3 and TRBJ2-3, reads EAGVVQSPRYKIIEKKQPVAFWCNPISGHNTLYWYLQNLGQGPELLIRYENEEAVDDSQLPKDRFSAERLKGVDSTLKIQPAELGDSAVYLCASSLGGSTDTQYFGPGTRLTVL.